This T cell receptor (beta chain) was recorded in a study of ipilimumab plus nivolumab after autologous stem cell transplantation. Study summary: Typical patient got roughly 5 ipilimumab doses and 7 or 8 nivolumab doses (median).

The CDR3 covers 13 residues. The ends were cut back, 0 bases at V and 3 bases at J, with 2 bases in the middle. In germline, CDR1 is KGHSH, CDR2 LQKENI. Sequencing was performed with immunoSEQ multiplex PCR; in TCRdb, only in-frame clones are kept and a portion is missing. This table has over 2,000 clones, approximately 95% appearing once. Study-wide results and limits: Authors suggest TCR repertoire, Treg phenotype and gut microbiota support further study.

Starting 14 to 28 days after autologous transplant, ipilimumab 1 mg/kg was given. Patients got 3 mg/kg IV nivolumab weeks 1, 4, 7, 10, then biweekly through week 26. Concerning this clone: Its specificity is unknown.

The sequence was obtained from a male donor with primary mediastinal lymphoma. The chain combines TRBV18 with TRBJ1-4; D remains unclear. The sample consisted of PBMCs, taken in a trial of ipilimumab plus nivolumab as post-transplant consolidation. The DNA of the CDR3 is TGTGCCAGCTCACCACCGTCTAATGAAAAACTGTTTTTT. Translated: CASSPPSNEKLFF.